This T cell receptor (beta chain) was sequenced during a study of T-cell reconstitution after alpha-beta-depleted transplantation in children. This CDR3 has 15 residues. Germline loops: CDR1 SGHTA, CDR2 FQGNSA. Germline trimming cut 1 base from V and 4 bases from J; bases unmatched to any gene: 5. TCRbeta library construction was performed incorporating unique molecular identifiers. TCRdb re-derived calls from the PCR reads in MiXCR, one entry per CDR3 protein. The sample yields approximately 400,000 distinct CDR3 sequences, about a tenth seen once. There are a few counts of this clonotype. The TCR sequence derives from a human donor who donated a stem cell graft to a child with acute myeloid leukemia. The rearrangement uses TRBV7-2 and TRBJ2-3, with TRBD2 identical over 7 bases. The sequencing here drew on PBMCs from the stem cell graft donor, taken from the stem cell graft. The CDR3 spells CASSLVGGSSDTQYF. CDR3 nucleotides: TGTGCCAGCAGCTTAGTGGGGGGGAGTTCAGATACGCAGTATTTT.